This T cell receptor (beta chain) derives from a study of molecular identifiers for immune sequencing clone quantification. Study details: RNA, taken in replicates from approximately 20,000 or 98,000 naive CD8 cells, was split five ways, with four sequenced.

Sorted cells numbering roughly 20,000 to 1,000,000, with 10%, 30% or 50% RNA, yielded the naive CD8 libraries. The CDR3 runs to 14 residues. V shed 2 bases and J shed 1 base, with 8 bases lying between them. Study observations and caveats: In cases of identical TCR molecules sharing a barcode, highly expanded clone sizes could be underestimated.

This clonotype was picked up many times. What it recognizes is unknown. TCRdb reanalysed the PCR reads using MiXCR and keeps one entry per CDR3 protein. Seen here are about 630,000 distinct CDR3 sequences, 25% observed once, and the top ten hold about 0.78%. The genes are TRBV12-3 or TRBV12-4 and TRBJ1-1; the D gene is possibly TRBD1 (6 bases). Sequenced: naive CD8+ T cells from blood, with Jurkat cell RNA spiked in. The subset here: FACS-sorted CD8+CD4-CCR7+CD45RA+ naive T cells. The sequence was obtained from a human donor in good health. Some libraries in this study had Jurkat cell RNA spiked in. The CDR3 region is CASSLSRGNTEAFF. The CDR3, as DNA: TGTGCCAGCAGTTTATCCAGGGGGAACACTGAAGCTTTCTTT.